These 17 T cell receptor beta chains came from one sample sequenced in a study of CD8 T cells in Susac syndrome. With random hexamers, reverse transcription was performed on about 0.5 to 1 ug of RNA. TCRdb re-called the immunoSEQ multiplex PCR reads with MiXCR, one entry per CDR3 protein. The sample lists roughly 150,000 distinct CDR3 sequences; around 95% were seen once. The sequenced sample was CD4+ T cells from PBMCs. The receptors derive from a human donor in good health.

This rearrangement joins TRBV3-1 to TRBJ2-3; D is uncertain. CDR3 size: 15 residues. The V and J ends lost 4 bases and 1 base respectively, with 12 bases between them. In germline, CDR1 is LGHDT, CDR2 YNNKEL (reference sequence). CDR3 nucleotide sequence: TGTGCCAGCAGCCTAAGTATACCGGGCACAGATACGCAGTATTTT. Translation gives CASSLSIPGTDTQYF.

CDR3 sequence (DNA): TGTGCCAGCAGTTATGGGGCCAGCAATCAGCCCCAGCATTTT. As protein: CASSYGASNQPQHF. The V gene is TRBV6-5, the J gene TRBJ1-5, with a weak D call TRBD1 (5 bases). From germline, CDR1 is MNHEY and CDR2 SVGAGI. V was clipped by 3 bases and J by 1 base, with 7 bases between them. The CDR3 sequence is 14 residues long.

The V gene is TRBV3-1, the J gene TRBJ1-5; D perhaps matches TRBD1 (5 bases). Trimming removed 5 bases at V and 5 bases at J, with 10 bases between. This CDR3 comprises 13 residues. CDR1 and CDR2 from the germline V gene are LGHDT and YNNKEL (reference sequence). The CDR3 loop is CASSAGSHQPQHF. The CDR3 bases are TGTGCCAGCAGCGCAGGGTCCCATCAGCCCCAGCATTTT.

The chain employs TRBV28 and TRBJ2-4; 7 bases align to TRBD2. CDR1 and CDR2 (germline): MDHEN, SYDVKM. The CDR3 is made up of 15 amino acids. The J segment lost 1 base and the V segment lost 4 bases, leaving 4 bases of the junction unmatched. CDR3 bases: TGTGCCAGCAGTTCGGGGGGAGTTGCCAAAAACATTCAGTACTTC. Its protein is CASSSGGVAKNIQYF.

The chain employs TRBV7-3 and TRBJ2-6; no firm D call. V was shortened by 6 bases and J by 0 bases, with 6 bases between the two germline ends. The germline V gene has CDR1 SGHTA and CDR2 FQGTGA. The CDR3 extends over 14 amino acids. The CDR3 loop is CASSADSGANVLTF. The DNA of the CDR3 is TGTGCCAGCAGTGCAGACTCTGGGGCCAACGTCCTGACTTTC.

The chain links TRBV11-2 to TRBJ1-5; D perhaps matches TRBD1 (5 bases). Trimming shortened V by 4 bases and J by 8 bases, and 12 bases separated the two germline ends. The CDR3 is made up of 13 amino acids. CDR1 is SGHAT, CDR2 FQNNGV, per germline. The CDR3 region has the DNA TGTGCCAGCAGCTCGGACACCGCGGAGCCCCAGCATTTT. This encodes CASSSDTAEPQHF.

The chain uses TRBV5-1 and TRBJ2-7, with TRBD1 identical over 7 bases. The V gene's germline CDR1 is SGHRS and CDR2 YFSETQ. J was trimmed by 5 bases and V by 0 bases; bases with no gene match: 5. This CDR3 comprises 14 residues. In DNA form, the CDR3 reads TGCGCCAGCAGCTTGGACAGGGGTTTGGACGAGCAGTACTTC. As protein: CASSLDRGLDEQYF.

V usage is TRBV6-2 or TRBV6-3 and J usage is TRBJ1-5; the D gene is possibly TRBD1 (5 bases). This CDR3 spans 16 amino acids. The ends were cut back, 7 bases at V and 0 bases at J, with 16 bases in the middle. Germline V gene sequence: CDR1 MNHEY, CDR2 SVGEGT. The CDR3 sequence is CASTGRASFSNQPQHF. The CDR3 bases are TGTGCCAGCACTGGCAGGGCTTCATTTAGCAATCAGCCCCAGCATTTT.

The chain couples TRBV5-1 to TRBJ2-7; TRBD1 might be the D (6 bases). V was trimmed by 5 bases and J by 2 bases, leaving 11 bases between them. This CDR3 region has 13 residues. Germline V lookup: CDR1 SGHRS, CDR2 YFSETQ. The chain's CDR3 is CASSRTAAYEQYF. The CDR3 DNA sequence: TGCGCCAGCAGTAGGACAGCCGCCTACGAGCAGTACTTC.

The chain is built from TRBV6-2 or TRBV6-3 and TRBJ2-2; D call uncertain. The V end was cut by 3 bases, the J end by 5 bases, with 7 bases between. In germline, CDR1 is MNHEY, CDR2 SVGEGT. This CDR3 spans 13 amino acids. This chain's CDR3 is CASSYRTTGELFF. CDR3 nucleotide sequence: TGTGCCAGCAGTTATCGGACGACCGGGGAGCTGTTTTTT.

This sequence joins TRBV5-6 and TRBJ2-5, with 14 bases matching TRBD2. The CDR3 is 16 amino acids. V shed 0 bases, J shed 6 bases, and the junction held 4 bases outside the gene matches. Looked up from germline, CDR1 is SGHDT and CDR2 is YYEEEE. The CDR3 loop reads CASSLGLAGGVKTQYF. CDR3 coding DNA: TGTGCCAGCAGCTTGGGACTAGCGGGGGGGGTGAAGACCCAGTACTTC.

This clonotype was seen only once. The chain combines TRBV28 with TRBJ2-7, with 11 bases lining up with TRBD2. V was clipped by 4 bases and J by 5 bases; unmatched bases: 10. There are 16 residues in the CDR3. CDR1 MDHEN and CDR2 SYDVKM come from the germline V gene. For the CDR3, the DNA is TGTGCCAGCAGTTCGGGATTAGCGGGGGGGCCGGACGAGCAGTACTTC. This sequence encodes CASSSGLAGGPDEQYF.

The gene calls are TRBV3-1 and TRBJ1-2, with no clear D. CDR1 and CDR2 from the germline V gene are LGHDT and YNNKEL (reference sequence). V was clipped by 3 bases and J by 4 bases, with 12 bases between them. This CDR3 is built from 14 residues. As DNA, the CDR3 is TGTGCCAGCAGCCAGGGCAGCCAAAGCTATGGCTACACCTTC. Its translation: CASSQGSQSYGYTF.

J is TRBJ1-1 and V is TRBV14; 7 positions match TRBD1. The CDR3 sequence is 14 residues long. V lost 1 base, J lost 8 bases, and 7 bases stayed unmatched. Germline V gene lookup returns CDR1 SGHDN and CDR2 FVKESK. The CDR3 coding sequence is TGTGCCAGCAGCCAAGTACGAGACAGGGTAGAAGCTTTCTTT. Translating gives CASSQVRDRVEAFF. The full variable domain, completed using reference TRBV14 and TRBJ1-1, is EAGVTQFPSHSVIEKGQTVTLRCDPISGHDNLYWYRRVMGKEIKFLLHFVKESKQDESGMPNNRFLAERTGGTYSTLKVQPAELEDSGVYFCASSQVRDRVEAFFGQGTRLTVV.

The J gene is TRBJ1-5, the V gene TRBV7-2, with D unresolved. The CDR3 has 15 amino acids. V was clipped by 1 base and J by 3 bases, with 10 bases between them. In germline, CDR1 is SGHTA, CDR2 FQGNSA. CDR3 in amino acids: CASSLGGLNNQPQHF. For the CDR3, the DNA is TGTGCCAGCAGCTTAGGAGGACTGAACAATCAGCCCCAGCATTTT.

This sequence joins TRBV9 and TRBJ2-2; 11 bases match TRBD2. This CDR3 has 16 residues. From germline, CDR1 is SGDLS and CDR2 YYNGEE. Losses at the gene ends were 4 bases for V and 2 bases for J; bases not matched to a gene: 4. This CDR3 is CASSKLAGVNTGELFF. The CDR3 DNA reads as TGTGCCAGCAGCAAACTAGCGGGGGTCAACACCGGGGAGCTGTTTTTT.

The chain couples TRBV6-1 to TRBJ2-3, with D uncertain. The germline V gene encodes CDR1 MNHNS and CDR2 SASEGT. V was cut by 7 bases and J by 2 bases, with 13 bases left in between. The CDR3 covers 14 residues. CDR3 nucleotides: TGTGCCAGCACGGATGGGATACCCACAGATACGCAGTATTTT. It translates to CASTDGIPTDTQYF.